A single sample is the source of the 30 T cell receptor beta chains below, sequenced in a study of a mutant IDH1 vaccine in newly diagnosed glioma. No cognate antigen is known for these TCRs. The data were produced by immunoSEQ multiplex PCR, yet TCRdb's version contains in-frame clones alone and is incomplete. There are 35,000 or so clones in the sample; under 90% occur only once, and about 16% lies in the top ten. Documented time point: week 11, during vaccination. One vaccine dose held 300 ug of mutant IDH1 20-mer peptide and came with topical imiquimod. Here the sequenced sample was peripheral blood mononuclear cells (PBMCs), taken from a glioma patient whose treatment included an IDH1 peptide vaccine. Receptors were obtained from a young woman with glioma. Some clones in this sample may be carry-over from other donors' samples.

The CDR3 loop is CASSIDDRGGNTIYF. CDR3 sequence (DNA): TGTGCCAGTAGTATAGATGACAGGGGAGGAAACACCATATATTTT. This chain uses TRBV19 with TRBJ1-3; 8 bases line up with TRBD1. Germline trimming cut 0 bases from V and 4 bases from J; bases unmatched to any gene: 2. The CDR3 sequence is 15 residues long. Germline CDR1 reads LNHDA; CDR2 reads SQIVND (reference sequence).

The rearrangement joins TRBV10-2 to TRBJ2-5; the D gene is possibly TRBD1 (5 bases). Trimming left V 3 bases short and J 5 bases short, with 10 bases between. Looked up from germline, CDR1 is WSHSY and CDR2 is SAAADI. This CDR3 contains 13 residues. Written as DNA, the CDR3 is TGCGCCAGCAGTGACTCAGGGTGGGAGACCCAGTACTTC. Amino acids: CASSDSGWETQYF.

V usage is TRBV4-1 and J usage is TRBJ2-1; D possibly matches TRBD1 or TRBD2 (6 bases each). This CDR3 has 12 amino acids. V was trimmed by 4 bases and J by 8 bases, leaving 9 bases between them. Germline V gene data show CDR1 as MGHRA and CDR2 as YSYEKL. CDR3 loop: CASSRRGDEQFF. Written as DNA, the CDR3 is TGCGCCAGCAGCCGGAGGGGGGATGAGCAGTTCTTC.

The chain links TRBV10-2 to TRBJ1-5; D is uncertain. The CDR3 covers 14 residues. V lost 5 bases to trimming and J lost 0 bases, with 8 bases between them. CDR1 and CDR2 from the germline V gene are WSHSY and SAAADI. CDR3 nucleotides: TGCGCCAGCAGTAGGGCTACTAGCAATCAGCCCCAGCATTTT. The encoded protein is CASSRATSNQPQHF.

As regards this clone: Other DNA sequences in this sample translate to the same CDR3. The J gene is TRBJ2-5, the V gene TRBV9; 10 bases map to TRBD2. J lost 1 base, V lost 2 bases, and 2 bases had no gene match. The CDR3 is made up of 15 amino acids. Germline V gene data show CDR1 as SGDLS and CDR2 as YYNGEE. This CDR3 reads CASSVSGRPQETQYF. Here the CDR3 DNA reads TGTGCCAGCAGCGTTAGCGGGAGGCCCCAAGAGACCCAGTACTTC.

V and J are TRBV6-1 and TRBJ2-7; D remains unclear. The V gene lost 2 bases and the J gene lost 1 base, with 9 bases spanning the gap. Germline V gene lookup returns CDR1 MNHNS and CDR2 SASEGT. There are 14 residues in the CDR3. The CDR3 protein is CASSEYIGSYEQYF. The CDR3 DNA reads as TGTGCCAGCAGTGAATACATCGGGTCCTACGAGCAGTACTTC.

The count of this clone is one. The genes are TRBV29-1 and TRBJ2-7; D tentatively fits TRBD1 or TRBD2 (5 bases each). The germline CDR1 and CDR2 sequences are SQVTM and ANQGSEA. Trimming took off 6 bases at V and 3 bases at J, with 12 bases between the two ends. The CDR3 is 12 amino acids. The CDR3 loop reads CSVRDVNYEQYF. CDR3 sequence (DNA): TGCAGCGTCCGGGACGTCAACTACGAGCAGTACTTC.

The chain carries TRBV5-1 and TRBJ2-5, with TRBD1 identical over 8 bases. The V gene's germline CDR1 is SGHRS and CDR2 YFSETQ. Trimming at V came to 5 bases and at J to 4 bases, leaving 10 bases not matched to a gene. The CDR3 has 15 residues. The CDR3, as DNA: TGCGCCAGCAGATCCGGGACAGGTGGAGGAGAGACCCAGTACTTC. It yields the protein CASRSGTGGGETQYF.

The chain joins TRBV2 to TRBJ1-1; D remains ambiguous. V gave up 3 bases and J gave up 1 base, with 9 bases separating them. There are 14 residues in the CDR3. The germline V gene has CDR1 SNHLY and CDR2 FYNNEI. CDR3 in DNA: TGTGCCAGCAGTGAGAACAGAAAGAACACTGAAGCTTTCTTT. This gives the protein CASSENRKNTEAFF. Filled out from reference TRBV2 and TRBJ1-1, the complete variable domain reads EPEVTQTPSHQVTQMGQEVILRCVPISNHLYFYWYRQILGQKVEFLVSFYNNEISEKSEIFDDQFSVERPDGSNFTLKIRSTKLEDSAMYFCASSENRKNTEAFFGQGTRLTVV.

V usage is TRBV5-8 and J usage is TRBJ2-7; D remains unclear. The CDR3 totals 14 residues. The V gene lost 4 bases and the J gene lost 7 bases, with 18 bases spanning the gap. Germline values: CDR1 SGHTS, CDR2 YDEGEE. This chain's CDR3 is CASSTDRLLGEQYF. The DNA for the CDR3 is TGTGCCAGCAGCACGGACCGGTTGTTGGGAGAGCAGTACTTC.

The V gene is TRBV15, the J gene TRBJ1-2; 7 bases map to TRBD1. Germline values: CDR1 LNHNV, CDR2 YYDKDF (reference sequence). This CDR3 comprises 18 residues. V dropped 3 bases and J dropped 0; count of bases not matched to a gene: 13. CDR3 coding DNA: TGTGCCACCAGCAGTGGGAGGAACAGGGGAGCGGCTAACTATGGCTACACCTTC. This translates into CATSSGRNRGAANYGYTF.

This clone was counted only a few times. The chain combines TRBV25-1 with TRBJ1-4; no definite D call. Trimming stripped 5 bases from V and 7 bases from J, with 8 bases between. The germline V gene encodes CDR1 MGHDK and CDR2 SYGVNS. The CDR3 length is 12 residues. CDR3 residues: CASSTQGEKLFF. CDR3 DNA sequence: TGTGCCAGCAGTACGCAAGGTGAAAAACTGTTTTTT.

The CDR3 bases are TGTGCCAGAAGCTTACACAACCAAGAGACCCAGTACTTC. It translates to CARSLHNQETQYF. V is TRBV7-5 and J is TRBJ2-5; TRBD1, as called in the table, went unchecked against the DNA. TRBV7-5 is recorded as a pseudogene. The CDR3 spans 13 residues.

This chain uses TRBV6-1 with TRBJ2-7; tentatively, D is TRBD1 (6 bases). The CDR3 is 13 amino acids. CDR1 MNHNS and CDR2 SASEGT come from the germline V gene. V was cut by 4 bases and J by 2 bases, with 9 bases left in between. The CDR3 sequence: CASSGTEAYEQYF. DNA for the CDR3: TGTGCCAGCAGTGGGACAGAGGCCTACGAGCAGTACTTC.

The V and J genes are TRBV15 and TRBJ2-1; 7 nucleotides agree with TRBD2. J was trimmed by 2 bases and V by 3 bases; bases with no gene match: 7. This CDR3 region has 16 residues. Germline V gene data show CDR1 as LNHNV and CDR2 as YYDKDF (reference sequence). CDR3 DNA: TGTGCCACCAGCAGCTCGAGACTAGCACCCTACAATGAGCAGTTCTTC. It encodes CATSSSRLAPYNEQFF.

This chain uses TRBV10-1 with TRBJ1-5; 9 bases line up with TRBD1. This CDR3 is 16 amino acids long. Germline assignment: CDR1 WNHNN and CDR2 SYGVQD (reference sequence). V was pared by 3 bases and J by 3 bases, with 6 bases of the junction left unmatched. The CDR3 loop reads CASSDPRTGVNQPQHF. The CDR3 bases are TGCGCCAGCAGTGACCCCAGGACAGGGGTCAATCAGCCCCAGCATTTT.

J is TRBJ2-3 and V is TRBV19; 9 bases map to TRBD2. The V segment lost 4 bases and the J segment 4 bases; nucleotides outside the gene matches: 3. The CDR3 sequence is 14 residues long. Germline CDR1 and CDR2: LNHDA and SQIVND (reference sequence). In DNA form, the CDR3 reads TGTGCCAGTAGTAACGCGGGAGGGCCAGATACGCAGTATTTT. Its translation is CASSNAGGPDTQYF.

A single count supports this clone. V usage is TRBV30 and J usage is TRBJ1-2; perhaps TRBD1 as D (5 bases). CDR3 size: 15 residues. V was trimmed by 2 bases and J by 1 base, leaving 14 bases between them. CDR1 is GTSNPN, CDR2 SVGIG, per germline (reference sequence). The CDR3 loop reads CAWSTDKGYNYGYTF. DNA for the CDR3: TGTGCCTGGAGTACGGACAAAGGATATAACTATGGCTACACCTTC.

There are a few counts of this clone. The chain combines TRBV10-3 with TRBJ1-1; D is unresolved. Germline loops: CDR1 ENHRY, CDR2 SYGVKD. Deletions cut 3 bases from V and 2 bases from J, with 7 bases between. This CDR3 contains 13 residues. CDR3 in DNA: TGTGCCATCAGTGATAGCAGAAACACTGAAGCTTTCTTT. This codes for CAISDSRNTEAFF.

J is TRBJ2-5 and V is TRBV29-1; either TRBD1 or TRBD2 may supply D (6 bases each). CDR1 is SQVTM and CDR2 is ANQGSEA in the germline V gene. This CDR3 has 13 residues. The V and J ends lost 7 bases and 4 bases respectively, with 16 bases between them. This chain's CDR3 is CSAVRGARETQYF. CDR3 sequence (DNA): TGCAGCGCCGTTAGGGGGGCGCGAGAGACCCAGTACTTC.

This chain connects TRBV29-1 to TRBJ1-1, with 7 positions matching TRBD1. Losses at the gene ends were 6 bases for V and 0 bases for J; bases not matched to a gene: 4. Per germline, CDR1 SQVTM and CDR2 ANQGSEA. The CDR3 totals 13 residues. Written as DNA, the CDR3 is TGCAGCGTCGAGGGACAGCTGAACACTGAAGCTTTCTTT. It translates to CSVEGQLNTEAFF.

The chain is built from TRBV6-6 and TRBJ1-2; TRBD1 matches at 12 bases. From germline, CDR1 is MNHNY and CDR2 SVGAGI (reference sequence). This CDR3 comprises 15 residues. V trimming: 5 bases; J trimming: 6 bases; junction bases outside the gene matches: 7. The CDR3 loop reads CASSSQGQGANGYTF. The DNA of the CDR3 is TGTGCCAGCAGTAGCCAGGGACAGGGGGCTAATGGCTACACCTTC.

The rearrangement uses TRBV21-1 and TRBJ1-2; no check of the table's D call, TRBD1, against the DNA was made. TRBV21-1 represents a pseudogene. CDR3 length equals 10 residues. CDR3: CATLDRGYTF. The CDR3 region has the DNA TGTGCCACGCTGGACAGGGGCTACACCTTC.

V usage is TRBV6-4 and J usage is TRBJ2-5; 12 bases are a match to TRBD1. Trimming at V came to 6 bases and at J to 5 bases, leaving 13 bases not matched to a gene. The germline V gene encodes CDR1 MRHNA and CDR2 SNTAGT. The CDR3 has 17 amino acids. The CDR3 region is CASRRLGDRGPRETQYF. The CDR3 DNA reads TGTGCCAGCAGACGACTAGGGGACAGGGGGCCGAGGGAGACCCAGTACTTC.

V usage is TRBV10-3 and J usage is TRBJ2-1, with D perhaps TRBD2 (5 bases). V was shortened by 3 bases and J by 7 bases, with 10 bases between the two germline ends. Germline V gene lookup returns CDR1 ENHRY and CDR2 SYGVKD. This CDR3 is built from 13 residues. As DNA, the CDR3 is TGTGCCATCAGTGAAGAGGGTAGGAATGAGCAGTTCTTC. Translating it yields CAISEEGRNEQFF.

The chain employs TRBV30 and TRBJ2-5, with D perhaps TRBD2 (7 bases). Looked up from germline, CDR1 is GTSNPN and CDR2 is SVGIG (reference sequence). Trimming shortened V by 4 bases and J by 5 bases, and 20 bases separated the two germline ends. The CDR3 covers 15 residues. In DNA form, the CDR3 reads TGTGCCTGGACCGCCAGGGGAGGGAGTGGCGAGACCCAGTACTTC. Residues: CAWTARGGSGETQYF.

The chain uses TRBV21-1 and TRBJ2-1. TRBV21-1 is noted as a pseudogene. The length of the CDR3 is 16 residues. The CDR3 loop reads CASSSGLAGQDFRQFF. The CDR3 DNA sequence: TGTGCCAGCAGCAGCGGTTTAGCGGGACAGGACTTCAGGCAGTTCTTC.

The CDR3 loop reads CAWSTTMNTEAFF. CDR3 sequence (DNA): TGTGCCTGGAGTACCACTATGAACACTGAAGCTTTCTTT. The J gene is TRBJ1-1, the V gene TRBV30; no clear D gene. The CDR3 loop spans 13 amino acids. CDR1 is GTSNPN and CDR2 is SVGIG in the germline V gene (reference sequence). V was clipped by 2 bases and J by 0 bases, with 7 bases between them.

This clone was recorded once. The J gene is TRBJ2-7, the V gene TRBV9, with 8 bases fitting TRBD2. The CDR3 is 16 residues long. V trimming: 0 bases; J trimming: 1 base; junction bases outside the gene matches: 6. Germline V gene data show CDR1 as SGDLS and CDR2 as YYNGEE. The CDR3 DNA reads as TGTGCCAGCAGCGTAGGGCGGACTAGCCAATCCTACGAGCAGTACTTC. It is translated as CASSVGRTSQSYEQYF.

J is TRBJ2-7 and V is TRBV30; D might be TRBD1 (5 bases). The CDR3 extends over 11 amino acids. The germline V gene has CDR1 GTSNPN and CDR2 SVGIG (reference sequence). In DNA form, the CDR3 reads TGTGCGGGGAAGGGGTCAGGAGAGCAGTACTTC. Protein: CAGKGSGEQYF.